This T cell receptor (beta chain) was captured by sequencing in a study of control samples from healthy donors and cancer patients. Produced via immunoSEQ multiplex PCR; TCRdb's table is partial and in-frame only. The table lists tens of thousands of clones, about four fifths of them singletons. J lost 0 bases, V lost 4 bases, and 7 bases had no gene match. The germline V gene encodes CDR1 MNHEY and CDR2 SMNVEV (reference sequence). CDR3 length equals 17 residues. The receptor's source is a man between 65 and 79 years old with lung cancer. The V gene is TRBV27, the J gene TRBJ1-2; 11 nucleotides align to TRBD1. The sequenced sample was PBMCs. The CDR3 coding sequence is TGTGCCAGCAGTTCTCCGGGACAGGGGGGCTCTAACTATGGCTACACCTTC. This encodes CASSSPGQGGSNYGYTF.